The rows below give T cell receptor beta chains drawn from one sample of a study of blood T cells in healthy people across ages. TCRdb called the 5' RACE reads again in MiXCR, with one record for every CDR3 protein. The sample lists about 970,000 distinct CDR3 sequences; roughly 51% were seen once. The sequencing sample was made of blood. These receptor sequences come from a woman aged 60 to 75 in good health. Both conserved end residues are part of each CDR3. The D gene is left open where the match is weak. Not every row has a clone size; where given, it reads once, few, many or a size class.

j_gene,v_gene,d_gene,abundance,CDR3aa,CDR3nt
TRBJ2-1,TRBV14,TRBD2,few,CASSQDLASGTNEQFF,TGTGCCAGCAGCCAAGATCTGGCTAGCGGGACGAATGAGCAGTTCTTC
TRBJ2-1,TRBV20-1,-,few,CSASPPPRGEENEQFF,TGCAGTGCTAGTCCGCCCCCTCGGGGAGAGGAGAATGAGCAGTTCTTC
TRBJ1-2,TRBV5-4,-,-,CASSSTGIYGYTF,TGTGCCAGCAGCTCCACAGGGATCTATGGCTACACCTTC
TRBJ2-7,TRBV18,TRBD2,-,CASSPRREGIVGNEQYF,TGTGCCAGCTCACCACGGCGGGAGGGCATCGTGGGCAATGAGCAGTACTTC
TRBJ2-5,TRBV12-3/TRBV12-4,-,-,CASSSSGAAGVETQYF,TGTGCCAGCAGTTCCTCAGGTGCGGCCGGGGTGGAGACCCAGTACTTC
TRBJ2-3,TRBV15,TRBD1,-,CATSSGHGTDTDTQYF,TGTGCCACCAGCTCCGGCCACGGGACAGATACAGATACGCAGTATTTT
TRBJ2-7,TRBV4-2,TRBD1,few,CASSLIPGQTYEQYF,TGTGCCAGCAGCCTCATTCCGGGACAGACCTACGAGCAGTACTTC
TRBJ2-7,TRBV11-2,TRBD2,once,CASSLVGGGTISYEQYF,TGTGCCAGCAGCTTAGTTGGGGGAGGGACTATAAGCTACGAGCAGTACTTC
TRBJ1-2,TRBV7-8,-,few,CASSLLQGYTNYGYTF,TGTGCCAGCAGCTTACTCCAGGGGTATACTAACTATGGCTACACCTTC
TRBJ2-7,TRBV12-3/TRBV12-4,TRBD2,-,CASSLPRLAGTYEQYF,TGTGCCAGCAGCCTACCTCGATTAGCGGGGACCTACGAGCAGTACTTC
TRBJ2-2,TRBV27,TRBD2,-,CATSPLAGGVGTGELFF,TGTGCCACCAGTCCACTAGCGGGAGGGGTCGGCACCGGGGAGCTGTTTTTT
TRBJ2-1,TRBV29-1,-,-,CSVAHRGLRNEQFF,TGCAGCGTTGCCCATAGGGGTCTTCGCAATGAGCAGTTCTTC
TRBJ2-1,TRBV28,TRBD1,-,CASSPRQGASSYNEQFF,TGTGCCAGCAGTCCTAGACAGGGCGCGAGCTCCTACAATGAGCAGTTCTTC
TRBJ1-2,TRBV11-2,-,-,CASSIVGHPAPSYTF,TGTGCCAGCAGCATAGTCGGGCATCCAGCCCCAAGCTACACCTTC
TRBJ2-5,TRBV15,-,few,CATSRDRRTVETQYF,TGTGCCACCAGCAGAGATCGCCGGACAGTAGAGACCCAGTACTTC
TRBJ2-7,TRBV11-2,TRBD1,-,CASSLGPLGTGGREQYF,TGTGCCAGCAGCTTAGGGCCCCTAGGGACAGGGGGCCGCGAGCAGTACTTC
TRBJ2-7,TRBV20-1,-,-,CSARDRLGGKKYF,TGCAGTGCTAGAGATCGTCTAGGCGGTAAGAAGTACTTC
TRBJ2-1,TRBV4-3,TRBD2,few,CASSQYPGLAGSSSYNEQFF,TGCGCCAGCAGCCAGTACCCGGGACTAGCGGGGTCAAGCTCCTACAATGAGCAGTTCTTC
TRBJ2-5,TRBV27,-,many,CASSSSVRKETQYF,TGTGCCAGCAGTTCCTCAGTAAGGAAAGAGACCCAGTACTTC
TRBJ2-5,TRBV10-3,-,-,CAISGAYQETQYF,TGTGCCATCAGTGGAGCGTACCAAGAGACCCAGTACTTC
TRBJ2-1,TRBV6-2/TRBV6-3,-,-,CASSYGPKAWYEQFF,TGTGCCAGCAGTTACGGACCCAAAGCGTGGTATGAGCAGTTCTTC
TRBJ2-7,TRBV21-1,-,few,CASSQLGQGLYEQYF,TGTGCCAGCAGCCAGTTAGGACAGGGACTATACGAGCAGTACTTC
TRBJ2-1,TRBV12-3/TRBV12-4,TRBD1,-,CASSTERDSTNNEQFF,TGTGCCAGCAGTACAGAACGGGACAGTACAAACAATGAGCAGTTCTTC
TRBJ2-1,TRBV20-1,TRBD2,-,CSVRTSSYNEQFF,TGCAGTGTTCGGACTAGCTCCTACAATGAGCAGTTCTTC
TRBJ2-5,TRBV29-1,-,-,CSVEVNRGLQNNEQYF,TGCAGCGTTGAGGTCAACAGGGGACTCCAAAACAATGAGCAGTACTTC
TRBJ2-3,TRBV6-5,-,-,CASKWTGTQYF,TGTGCCAGCAAATGGACTGGAACGCAGTATTTT
TRBJ2-5,TRBV20-1,-,-,CSAETSLETQYF,TGCAGTGCGGAGACTAGTTTGGAGACCCAGTACTTC
TRBJ2-7,TRBV7-9,TRBD1,-,CASSDRDSSDEQYF,TGTGCCAGCAGCGACCGGGACAGCTCCGACGAGCAGTACTTC
TRBJ2-1,TRBV7-9,-,-,CASSSGTGFLEQFF,TGTGCCAGCAGCTCCGGGACTGGCTTTTTGGAACAGTTCTTC
TRBJ1-4,TRBV7-8,-,-,CASSLDQSTNEKLFF,TGTGCCAGCAGCTTAGACCAATCAACTAATGAAAAACTGTTTTTT
TRBJ2-3,TRBV7-9,-,-,CASRSLVDTQYF,TGTGCCAGCAGAAGCCTCGTGGATACGCAGTATTTT
TRBJ1-1,TRBV4-3,-,-,CASSLDRYTMNTEAFF,TGCGCCAGCAGCCTCGACAGGTATACTATGAACACTGAAGCTTTCTTT
TRBJ2-5,TRBV6-2/TRBV6-3,TRBD2,-,CASKLSGSKETQYF,TGTGCCAGCAAACTTAGCGGGAGTAAGGAGACCCAGTACTTC
TRBJ2-7,TRBV20-1,-,-,CSASKGVGEQYF,TGCAGTGCTAGTAAAGGGGTGGGCGAGCAGTACTTC
TRBJ1-6,TRBV7-3,-,-,CASSLTLTGSPLHF,TGTGCCAGCAGCTTAACGTTAACTGGATCACCCCTCCACTTT
TRBJ2-7,TRBV7-2,TRBD2,-,CASSLGSGPSYEQYF,TGTGCCAGCAGCTTAGGTAGCGGGCCGTCCTACGAGCAGTACTTC
TRBJ2-7,TRBV27,-,-,CASSLYAGRVTYEQYF,TGTGCCAGCAGTTTATACGCCGGACGAGTCACCTACGAGCAGTACTTC